The T cell receptor (beta chain) under discussion was sequenced for a study of long-term antiretroviral therapy in people with HIV. Run at survey level, the immunoSEQ assay was version v3.0. Per-sample sequencing targets were roughly 40,000-55,000 T-cell genomes. The data were produced by immunoSEQ multiplex PCR, yet TCRdb's version contains in-frame clones alone and is incomplete. This table holds 8,000 to 10,000 clones, 75% to 90% found once. Treated in the United States were all of the participants with HIV. Germline values: CDR1 SGHNT, CDR2 YYREEE (reference sequence). Trimming left V 2 bases short and J 7 bases short, with 15 bases between. The CDR3 loop spans 14 amino acids.

This chain connects TRBV5-4 to TRBJ1-1, with D maybe TRBD1 (6 bases). The clonotype was recovered from a man aged 35 to 55 with HIV. The source was unsorted PBMCs, collected 0.7 years after starting antiretroviral therapy. The DNA of the CDR3 is TGTGCCAGCAGCTTCGACAGGTCCTTGGGTGAAGCTTTCTTT. Translated: CASSFDRSLGEAFF.